This T cell receptor (beta chain) was identified in a study of shared clonotypes between healthy human individuals. The junction had 9 bases not matched to a gene; V was cut back by 1 base and J by 7 bases. Germline values: CDR1 SGHTA, CDR2 FQGNSA. CDR3 size: 16 residues. Approximately 28,000 T cell genomes (around 310 ng DNA) went into each PBMC replicate. The repertoire was sequenced with immunoSEQ multiplex PCR; TCRdb's copy has only in-frame clones and lacks some. The sample lists about 470,000 clones, roughly 83% occurring once. HIV-negative, healthy adults without recent acute infections or vaccinations were the donors.

This clonotype originated in a woman aged 40 to 49 in good health. Some clones in this sample may be carry-over from other donors' samples. Material: PBMCs. The chain couples TRBV7-2 to TRBJ2-4, with 8 bases lining up with TRBD2. The DNA for the CDR3 is TGTGCCAGCAGCTTAGGCTTCCCGGGAGGGGGGAACATTCAGTACTTC. Its translation: CASSLGFPGGGNIQYF.